The T cell receptor beta chain described here comes from a study of T cells expressing NK-cell markers. About the study: In sorted CD3+CD56+NKG2C+, CD3+CD56+NKG2C- and CD3+CD56-NKG2C+ T cells, TCR beta repertoires were obtained. The eight sequenced donors comprised seven who were HCMV-seropositive and one who was seronegative. Notes on the study in general: What remained unclear was the HCMV specificity of expanded NKG2C+ T cell clones.

Concerning this clonotype itself: Its antigen is unknown.

Per germline, CDR1 MNHNY and CDR2 SVGAGI (reference sequence). This CDR3 spans 12 amino acids. 5'RACE template switching built TCR beta cDNA with unique molecular identifiers. With the 5' RACE reads reprocessed, TCRdb shows one record per CDR3 protein and no DNA. The sample totals around 470,000 distinct CDR3 sequences. This rearrangement joins TRBV6-6 to TRBJ2-5; TCRdb designates TRBD1, a call that cannot be tested without DNA. The source material was blood T cells: a sorted CD56 or NKG2C T cell subset, CD4+ or CD8+ T cells, or bulk PBMC T cells (not recorded which). The source of this sequence is a woman aged 50 to 60 in good health. The CDR3 region is CASRRTGETQYF.